These 4 T cell receptor beta chains were sequenced from one sample in a study of regulatory T cells in long-lasting Graves disease. Time point noted: persistent/refractory GD, antithyroid drugs over 5 years with positive TRAb. PBMC-derived RNA was used for the TCR library. Libraries of TCR beta came from iRepertoire HTBI primers plus Arm-PCR of CDR3 regions. TCRdb independently ran MiXCR on the multiplex PCR reads; one entry per CDR3 protein. This sample has fewer than 450,000 distinct CDR3 sequences; around 20% occur once, and the top ten carry about 27%. Sample: peripheral blood mononuclear cells (PBMCs), taken when the disease was refractory, from a patient treated with antithyroid drugs. These TCRs come from a female donor with Graves disease.

The J gene is TRBJ2-7, the V gene TRBV4-2, with TRBD2 matching 9 bases. This CDR3 contains 16 residues. The junction had 6 bases not matched to a gene; V was cut back by 0 bases and J by 3 bases. Germline assignment: CDR1 LGHNA and CDR2 YNFKEQ. This chain's CDR3 is CASSQEKTSGYYEQYF. DNA for the CDR3: TGTGCCAGCAGCCAAGAGAAGACTAGCGGATACTACGAGCAGTACTTC.

V is TRBV20-1 and J is TRBJ1-6; no reliable D call. In germline, CDR1 is DFQATT, CDR2 SNEGSKA (reference sequence). The CDR3 runs to 14 residues. The V and J ends lost 0 bases and 14 bases respectively, with 17 bases between them. The CDR3 DNA is TGCAGTGCTAGAGAGGAGGGAGTGGGGTGGTCCCTCCACTTT. Encoded protein: CSAREEGVGWSLHF.

This clonotype was detected a few times. This chain connects TRBV29-1 to TRBJ1-6; no firm D call. V lost 4 bases, J lost 5 bases, and 9 bases lay in between. The CDR3 is 13 residues long. The germline V gene has CDR1 SQVTM and CDR2 ANQGSEA. The CDR3 sequence: CSVGSSNNSPLHF. In DNA, the CDR3 is TGCAGCGTTGGTTCGTCTAATAATTCACCCCTCCACTTT.

This clonotype is a singleton in its sample. The rearrangement joins TRBV28 to TRBJ2-1; D might be TRBD1 (6 bases). Looked up from germline, CDR1 is MDHEN and CDR2 is SYDVKM. Trimming stripped 5 bases from V and 6 bases from J, with 23 bases between. There are 17 residues in the CDR3. CDR3 coding DNA: TGTGCCAGCAGTACCGCCGGGACACTCCTTTTGGGCAATGAGCAGTTCTTC. Its translation: CASSTAGTLLLGNEQFF.